This TCR beta chain was found in a study of T cell responses to AZD1222 COVID-19 vaccine. Looked up from germline, CDR1 is MNHNY and CDR2 is SVGAGI (reference sequence). The ends were cut back, 6 bases at V and 10 bases at J, with 19 bases in the middle. CDR3 length: 14 amino acids. Remarks on this clone: The antigen remains unidentified.

Clones were sequenced by immunoSEQ multiplex PCR, and TCRdb holds only the in-frame ones, with some missing. The repertoire consists of about 190,000 clones, with more than 75% occurring once and the leading ten covering 0.75% to 1%. Study findings and constraints: Seropositive AZD1222 recipients at baseline numbered only 5 to 7.

The sequencing here drew on peripheral blood, taken on day 0 of AZD1222 vaccination. The V and J genes are TRBV6-6 and TRBJ2-1; TRBD1 or TRBD2 may be the D gene (5 bases each). The TCR was taken from an adult in good health. The CDR3 protein is CASRGTARGSEQFF. The CDR3 region has the DNA TGTGCCAGCAGGGGGACCGCTCGGGGCAGCGAGCAGTTCTTC.